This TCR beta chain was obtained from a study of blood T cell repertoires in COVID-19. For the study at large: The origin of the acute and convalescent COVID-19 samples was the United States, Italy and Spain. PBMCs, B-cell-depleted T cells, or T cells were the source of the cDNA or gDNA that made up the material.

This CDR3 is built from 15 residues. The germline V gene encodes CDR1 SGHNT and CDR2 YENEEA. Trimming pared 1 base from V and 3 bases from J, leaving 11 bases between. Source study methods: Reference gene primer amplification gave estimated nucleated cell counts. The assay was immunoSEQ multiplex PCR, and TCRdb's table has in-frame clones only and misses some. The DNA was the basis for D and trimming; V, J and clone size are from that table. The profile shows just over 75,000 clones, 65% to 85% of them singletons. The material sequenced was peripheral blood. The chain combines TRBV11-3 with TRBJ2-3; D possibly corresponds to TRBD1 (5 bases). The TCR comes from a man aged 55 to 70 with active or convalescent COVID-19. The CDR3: CASSLGRVGTDTQYF. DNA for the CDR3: TGTGCCAGCAGCTTAGGCAGGGTAGGAACAGATACGCAGTATTTT.